Given below is one T cell receptor (beta chain) in context. These data originate in a study of control samples from healthy donors and cancer patients. With V trimmed by 5 bases and J by 6 bases, 8 bases remained unmatched. The germline gives CDR1 LNHDA, CDR2 SQIVND (reference sequence). The CDR3 length is 15 residues. The repertoire was sequenced with immunoSEQ multiplex PCR; TCRdb's copy has only in-frame clones and lacks some. The sample has 160,000 or so clones; roughly 90% are singletons. This receptor was identified in a woman in her twenties or thirties in good health. The rearrangement uses TRBV19 and TRBJ1-1; 11 bases agree with TRBD1. The sequenced sample consisted of blood. CDR3 loop: CASSFGTGGRAEAFF. CDR3 sequence (DNA): TGTGCCAGTAGTTTCGGGACAGGGGGACGAGCTGAAGCTTTCTTT.